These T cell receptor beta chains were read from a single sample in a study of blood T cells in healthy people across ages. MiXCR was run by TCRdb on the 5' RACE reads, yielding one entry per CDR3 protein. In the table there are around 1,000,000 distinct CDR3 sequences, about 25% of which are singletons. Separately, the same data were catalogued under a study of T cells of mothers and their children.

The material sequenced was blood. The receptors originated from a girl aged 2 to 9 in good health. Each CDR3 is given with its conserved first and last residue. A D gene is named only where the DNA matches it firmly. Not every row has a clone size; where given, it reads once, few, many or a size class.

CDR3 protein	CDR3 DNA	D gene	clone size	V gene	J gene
CASSLMGDRGQETQYF	TGTGCCAGCAGCTTAATGGGGGACAGGGGCCAAGAGACCCAGTACTTC	TRBD1	.	TRBV7-3	TRBJ2-5
CASSYEGANEQFF	TGTGCCAGCAGTTACGAGGGGGCTAATGAGCAGTTCTTC	TRBD1	.	TRBV6-6	TRBJ2-1
CASSGRDSENIQYF	TGTGCCAGCAGCGGCCGGGACTCCGAAAACATTCAGTATTTC	.	.	TRBV9	TRBJ2-4
CASSQDGAGGVRETQYF	TGTGCCAGCAGCCAAGATGGAGCGGGAGGCGTAAGAGAGACCCAGTACTTC	TRBD2	.	TRBV4-2	TRBJ2-5
CASILTGGDIQYF	TGTGCCAGCATCCTCACCGGGGGTGACATTCAGTACTTC	.	few	TRBV2	TRBJ2-4
CASSQLWGGYSNQPQHF	TGTGCCAGCAGCCAATTGTGGGGTGGTTATAGCAATCAGCCCCAGCATTTT	.	few	TRBV16	TRBJ1-5
CASRETDPGANVLTF	TGTGCCAGCAGAGAGACAGACCCTGGGGCCAACGTCCTGACTTTC	.	many	TRBV9	TRBJ2-6
CSATAGTGTYEQYF	TGCAGTGCTACAGCCGGGACAGGGACCTACGAGCAGTACTTC	TRBD1	.	TRBV20-1	TRBJ2-7
CATSRPLTGVNTEAFF	TGTGCCACCAGCAGGCCTTTGACAGGGGTGAACACTGAAGCTTTCTTT	TRBD1	few	TRBV15	TRBJ1-1
CASSSPWDRSEEQYF	TGTGCCAGCAGCTCGCCATGGGACAGATCAGAAGAGCAGTACTTC	TRBD1	few	TRBV7-9	TRBJ2-7
CSVKQGAVNEQYF	TGCAGCGTAAAACAGGGGGCTGTTAACGAGCAGTACTTC	TRBD1	.	TRBV29-1	TRBJ2-7
CSVVGEANTGELFF	TGCAGCGTTGTGGGGGAGGCGAACACCGGGGAGCTGTTTTTT	.	few	TRBV29-1	TRBJ2-2
CSVPQGNEQFF	TGCAGCGTCCCACAGGGCAATGAGCAGTTCTTC	.	.	TRBV29-1	TRBJ2-1
CASSFPGREQYF	TGTGCCAGCAGCTTTCCCGGGCGGGAGCAGTACTTC	.	many	TRBV5-5	TRBJ2-7
CASSQPGDNYGYTF	TGCGCCAGCAGCCAGCCCGGGGACAACTATGGCTACACCTTC	.	few	TRBV4-3	TRBJ1-2
CSARDNLEGGGETQYF	TGCAGTGCTAGAGATAATCTAGAGGGGGGCGGGGAGACCCAGTACTTC	.	.	TRBV20-1	TRBJ2-5
CASTLRGYEQFF	TGTGCCAGCACCCTGAGGGGGTATGAGCAGTTCTTC	.	few	TRBV28	TRBJ2-1
CSVAPGSSYNEQFF	TGCAGCGTTGCCCCAGGGAGCTCCTACAATGAGCAGTTCTTC	.	few	TRBV29-1	TRBJ2-1
CASSYDSSPLHF	TGTGCCAGCAGTTACGACAGTTCACCCCTCCACTTT	.	.	TRBV6-5	TRBJ1-6
CASSGGTGSGLPEAFF	TGCGCCAGCAGCGGGGGGACAGGGTCAGGCCTCCCTGAAGCTTTCTTT	TRBD1	.	TRBV5-1	TRBJ1-1
CASSNQEQGALSGYTF	TGTGCCAGCAGCAACCAGGAACAGGGGGCGTTGAGTGGCTACACCTTC	TRBD1	once	TRBV7-9	TRBJ1-2
CSTPGLAGGLDEQFF	TGCAGTACTCCTGGACTAGCGGGGGGGCTAGATGAGCAGTTCTTC	TRBD2	.	TRBV20-1	TRBJ2-1
CASSFQGGDGYTF	TGTGCCAGCAGTTTTCAGGGTGGCGATGGCTACACCTTC	.	.	TRBV27	TRBJ1-2
CVSSHPHEQFF	TGTGTCAGCAGCCATCCGCATGAGCAGTTCTTC	.	.	TRBV3-1	TRBJ2-1
CSFTGIVETQYF	TGCAGCTTTACAGGGATAGTAGAGACCCAGTACTTC	.	.	TRBV29-1	TRBJ2-5
CSAGGSSYNEQFF	TGCAGCGCTGGCGGGAGCTCCTACAATGAGCAGTTCTTC	TRBD2	few	TRBV29-1	TRBJ2-1
CASSDVGRNTDTQYF	TGTGCCAGCAGTGACGTGGGTAGGAACACAGATACGCAGTATTTT	.	.	TRBV25-1	TRBJ2-3
CASNFWGNPETQYF	TGTGCCAGCAATTTTTGGGGGAACCCCGAGACCCAGTACTTC	.	few	TRBV6-2/TRBV6-3	TRBJ2-5